This T cell receptor (beta chain) is from a study of graft-versus-host responses after intestinal transplantation. Study-level background: All recipients got anti-thymocyte globulin induction, then tacrolimus and steroids for approximately 3 years. Notes on the study in general: Early post-transplant HvG declines tracked with peak circulating GvH clone levels. The recipient marrow held GvH clones, and some of them showed up first in ileum or blood.

With respect to this clone: The antigen remains undetermined.

V was trimmed by 2 bases and J by 5 bases, leaving 12 bases between them. CDR1 is SGHDT, CDR2 YYEEEE, per germline. The CDR3 has 14 residues. Assay: immunoSEQ multiplex PCR; the TCRdb copy retains only in-frame clones and omits some. The sample holds tens of thousands of clones, 90% to 95% seen once. The clonotype was recovered from a human donor who was the organ donor for an intestinal transplant. Sequenced material: unstimulated CD8+ T cells sorted from spleen or lymph node cells, taken before transplant. The chain couples TRBV5-6 to TRBJ2-3; D uncertain. The CDR3 coding sequence is TGTGCCAGCAGCTTTGAGACATTCGTAGATACGCAGTATTTT. Amino acids: CASSFETFVDTQYF.